This T cell receptor beta chain was found in a study of blood T cell repertoires in COVID-19. This clone appeared a few times. Adults between roughly 18 and 89 years of age took part from 20 to 25 US areas. Original analysis: Reference gene primer amplification gave nucleated cell count estimates. TCRdb's copy holds only in-frame clones and misses some; the assay was immunoSEQ multiplex PCR. That table furnishes V, J and clone size, whereas the DNA furnished D and trimming. Seen here are roughly 290,000 clones, 80% to 90% observed once, and the top ten hold 3.5% to 5.5%. Trimming removed 1 base from V and 6 bases from J, with 13 bases in between. The CDR3 spans 15 residues. The germline CDR1 and CDR2 sequences are LGHDT and YNNKEL (reference sequence).

The chain links TRBV3-1 (or the pseudogene TRBV3-2) to TRBJ2-1; maybe TRBD1 (6 bases). The receptor comes from a woman aged 25 to 39 who had recovered from COVID-19. Sequencing used PBMCs or T cells enriched from blood (not recorded which). The CDR3 sequence: CASSQGTGYANEQFF. The DNA of the CDR3 is TGTGCCAGCAGCCAAGGAACAGGGTACGCCAATGAGCAGTTCTTC.